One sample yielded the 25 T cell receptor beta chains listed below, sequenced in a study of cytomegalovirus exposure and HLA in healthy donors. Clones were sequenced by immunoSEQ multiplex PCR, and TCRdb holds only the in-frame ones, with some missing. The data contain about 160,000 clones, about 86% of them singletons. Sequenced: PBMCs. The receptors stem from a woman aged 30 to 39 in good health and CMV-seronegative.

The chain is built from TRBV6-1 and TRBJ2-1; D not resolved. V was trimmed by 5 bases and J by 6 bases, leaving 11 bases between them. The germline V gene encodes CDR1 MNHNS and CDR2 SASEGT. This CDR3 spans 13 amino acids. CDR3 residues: CASSKDGGNEQFF. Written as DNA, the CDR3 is TGTGCCAGCAGTAAGGACGGCGGCAATGAGCAGTTCTTC.

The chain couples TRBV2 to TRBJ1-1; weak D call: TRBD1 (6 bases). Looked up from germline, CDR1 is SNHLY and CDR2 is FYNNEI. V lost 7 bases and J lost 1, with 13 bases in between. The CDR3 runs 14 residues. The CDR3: CASTGQFSNTEAFF. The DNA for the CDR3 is TGTGCCAGCACCGGACAGTTTTCGAACACTGAAGCTTTCTTT. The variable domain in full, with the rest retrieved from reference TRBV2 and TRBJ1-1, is EPEVTQTPSHQVTQMGQEVILRCVPISNHLYFYWYRQILGQKVEFLVSFYNNEISEKSEIFDDQFSVERPDGSNFTLKIRSTKLEDSAMYFCASTGQFSNTEAFFGQGTRLTVV.

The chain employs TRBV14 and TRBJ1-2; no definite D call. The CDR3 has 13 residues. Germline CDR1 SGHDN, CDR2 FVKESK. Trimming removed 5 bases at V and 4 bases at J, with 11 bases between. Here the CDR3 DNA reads TGTGCCAGCAGCGAAAGACTAGGCTATGGCTACACCTTC. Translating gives CASSERLGYGYTF. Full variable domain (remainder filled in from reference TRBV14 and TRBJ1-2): EAGVTQFPSHSVIEKGQTVTLRCDPISGHDNLYWYRRVMGKEIKFLLHFVKESKQDESGMPNNRFLAERTGGTYSTLKVQPAELEDSGVYFCASSERLGYGYTFGSGTRLTVV.

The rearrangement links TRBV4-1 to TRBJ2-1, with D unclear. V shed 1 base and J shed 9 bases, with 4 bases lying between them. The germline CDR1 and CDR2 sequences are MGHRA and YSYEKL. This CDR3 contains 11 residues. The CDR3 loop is CASSQGVEQFF. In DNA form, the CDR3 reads TGCGCCAGCAGCCAAGGAGTTGAGCAGTTCTTC.

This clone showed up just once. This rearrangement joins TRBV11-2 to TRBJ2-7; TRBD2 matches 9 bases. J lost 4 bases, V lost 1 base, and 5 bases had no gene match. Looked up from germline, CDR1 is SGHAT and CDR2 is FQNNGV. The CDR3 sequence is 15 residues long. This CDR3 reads CASSLVVAGAYEQYF. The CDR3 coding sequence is TGTGCCAGCAGCTTAGTGGTAGCGGGGGCTTACGAGCAGTACTTC.

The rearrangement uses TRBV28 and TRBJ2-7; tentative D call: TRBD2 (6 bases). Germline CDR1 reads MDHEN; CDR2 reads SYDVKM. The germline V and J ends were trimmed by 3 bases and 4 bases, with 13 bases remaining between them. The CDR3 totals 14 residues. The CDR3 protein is CASSFTGDLYEQYF. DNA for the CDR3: TGTGCCAGCAGTTTTACGGGAGACCTTTACGAGCAGTACTTC. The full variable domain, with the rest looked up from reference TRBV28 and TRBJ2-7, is DVKVTQSSRYLVKRTGEKVFLECVQDMDHENMFWYRQDPGLGLRLIYFSYDVKMKEKGDIPEGYSVSREKKERFSLILESASTNQTSMYLCASSFTGDLYEQYFGPGTRLTVT.

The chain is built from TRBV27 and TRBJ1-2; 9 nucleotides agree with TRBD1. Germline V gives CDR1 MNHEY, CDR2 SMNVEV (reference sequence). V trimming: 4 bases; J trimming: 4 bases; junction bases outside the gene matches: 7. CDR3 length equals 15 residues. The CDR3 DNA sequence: TGTGCCAGCAGTTCGATCGGGACAGGGACCTATGGCTACACCTTC. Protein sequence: CASSSIGTGTYGYTF.

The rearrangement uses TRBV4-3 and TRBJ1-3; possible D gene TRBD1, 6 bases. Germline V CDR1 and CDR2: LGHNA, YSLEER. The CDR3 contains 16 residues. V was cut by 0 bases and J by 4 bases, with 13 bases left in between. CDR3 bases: TGCGCCAGCAGCCAAGATCACAGGACAGTAGGAAACACCATATATTTT. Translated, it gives CASSQDHRTVGNTIYF.

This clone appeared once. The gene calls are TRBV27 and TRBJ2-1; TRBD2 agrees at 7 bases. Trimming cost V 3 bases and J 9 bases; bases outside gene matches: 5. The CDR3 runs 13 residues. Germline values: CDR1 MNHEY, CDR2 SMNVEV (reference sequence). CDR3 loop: CASSFRTGGEQFF. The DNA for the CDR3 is TGTGCCAGCAGTTTTAGGACGGGAGGTGAGCAGTTCTTC.

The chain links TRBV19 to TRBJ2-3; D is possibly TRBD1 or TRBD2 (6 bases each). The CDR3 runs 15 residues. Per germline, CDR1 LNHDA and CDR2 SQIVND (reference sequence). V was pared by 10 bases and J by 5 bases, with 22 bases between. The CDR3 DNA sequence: TGTGCCACCTCACGGGGGCGCCAAGGTAAAGATACGCAGTATTTT. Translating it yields CATSRGRQGKDTQYF.

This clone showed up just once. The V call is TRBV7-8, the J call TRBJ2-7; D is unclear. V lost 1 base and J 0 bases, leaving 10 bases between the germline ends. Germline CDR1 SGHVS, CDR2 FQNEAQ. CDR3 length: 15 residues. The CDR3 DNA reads TGTGCCAGCAGCTTAGGTGGCAGAACCTCCTACGAGCAGTACTTC. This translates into CASSLGGRTSYEQYF.

CDR3 protein: CASSVVSAGFDNEQFF. CDR3 DNA sequence: TGTGCCAGCAGCGTAGTGAGCGCAGGGTTTGACAATGAGCAGTTCTTC. The chain combines TRBV9 with TRBJ2-1; tentative D call: TRBD1 (5 bases). The germline CDR1 and CDR2 sequences are SGDLS and YYNGEE. The CDR3 consists of 16 residues. Trimming stripped 0 bases from V and 5 bases from J, with 15 bases between.

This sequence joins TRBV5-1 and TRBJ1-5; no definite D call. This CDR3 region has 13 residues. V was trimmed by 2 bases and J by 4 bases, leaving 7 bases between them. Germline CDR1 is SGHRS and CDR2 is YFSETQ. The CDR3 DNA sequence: TGCGCCAGCAGCTTAGGCACAAATCAGCCCCAGCATTTT. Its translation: CASSLGTNQPQHF.

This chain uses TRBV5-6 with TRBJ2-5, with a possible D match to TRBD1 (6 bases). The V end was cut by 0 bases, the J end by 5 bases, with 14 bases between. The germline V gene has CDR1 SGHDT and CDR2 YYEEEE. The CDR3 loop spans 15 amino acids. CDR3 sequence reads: CASSLGTGGLETQYF. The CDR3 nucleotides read TGTGCCAGCAGCTTGGGTACTGGGGGCTTGGAGACCCAGTACTTC.

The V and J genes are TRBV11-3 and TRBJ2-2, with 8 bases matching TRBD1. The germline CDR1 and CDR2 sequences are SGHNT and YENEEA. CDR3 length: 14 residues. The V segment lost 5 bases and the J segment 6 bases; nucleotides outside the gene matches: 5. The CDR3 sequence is CASSQTGDAGELFF. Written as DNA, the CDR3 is TGTGCCAGCAGCCAGACAGGGGATGCCGGGGAGCTGTTTTTT.

The CDR3 spells CASSSANTEAFF. The CDR3 nucleotides read TGTGCCAGCAGCTCCGCGAACACTGAAGCTTTCTTT. The chain uses TRBV7-9 and TRBJ1-1; D is unclear. Trimming pared 4 bases from V and 1 base from J, leaving 4 bases between. The CDR3 spans 12 residues. The germline gives CDR1 SEHNR, CDR2 FQNEAQ (reference sequence).

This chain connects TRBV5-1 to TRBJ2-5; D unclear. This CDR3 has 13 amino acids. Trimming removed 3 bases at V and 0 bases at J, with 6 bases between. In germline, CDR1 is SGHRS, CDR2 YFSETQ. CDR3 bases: TGCGCCAGCAGCTCCGACAACCAAGAGACCCAGTACTTC. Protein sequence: CASSSDNQETQYF.

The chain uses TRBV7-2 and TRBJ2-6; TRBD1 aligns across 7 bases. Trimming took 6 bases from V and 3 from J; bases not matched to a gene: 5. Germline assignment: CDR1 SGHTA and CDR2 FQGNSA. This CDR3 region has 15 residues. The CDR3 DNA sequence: TGTGCCAGCAGACTGACAGGGAGTGGGGCCAACGTCCTGACTTTC. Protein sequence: CASRLTGSGANVLTF. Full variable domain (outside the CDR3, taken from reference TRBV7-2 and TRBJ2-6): GAGVSQSPSNKVTEKGKDVELRCDPISGHTALYWYRQSLGQGLEFLIYFQGNSAPDKSGLPSDRFSAERTGGSVSTLTIQRTQQEDSAVYLCASRLTGSGANVLTFGAGSRLTVL.

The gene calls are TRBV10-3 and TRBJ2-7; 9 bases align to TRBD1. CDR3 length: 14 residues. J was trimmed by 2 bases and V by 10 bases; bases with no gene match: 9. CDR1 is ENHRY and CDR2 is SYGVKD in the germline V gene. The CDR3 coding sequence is TGTGCCACCAGGGGGACAGGGTGGACCTACGAGCAGTACTTC. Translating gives CATRGTGWTYEQYF.

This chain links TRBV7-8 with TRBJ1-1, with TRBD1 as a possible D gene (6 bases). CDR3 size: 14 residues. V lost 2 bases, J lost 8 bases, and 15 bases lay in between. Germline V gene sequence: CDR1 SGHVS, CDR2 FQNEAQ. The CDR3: CASSLISGAREAFF. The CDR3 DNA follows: TGTGCCAGCAGCTTAATATCGGGGGCAAGGGAAGCTTTCTTT.

CDR3 in DNA: TGTGCCAGCAGTTACAGGGAGTCCTACAATGAGCAGTTCTTC. This sequence encodes CASSYRESYNEQFF. The chain uses TRBV6-5 and TRBJ2-1; maybe TRBD2 (5 bases). With 2 bases removed from V and 1 base from J, the gap between germline ends came to 6 bases. This CDR3 has 14 residues. Germline V gene data show CDR1 as MNHEY and CDR2 as SVGAGI.

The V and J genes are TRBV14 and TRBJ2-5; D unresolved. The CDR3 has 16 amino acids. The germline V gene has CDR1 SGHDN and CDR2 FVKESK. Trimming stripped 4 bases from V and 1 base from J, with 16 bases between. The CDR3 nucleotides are TGTGCCAGCAGCCTAAGAATCTCCACGCCCCAAGAGACCCAGTACTTC. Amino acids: CASSLRISTPQETQYF.

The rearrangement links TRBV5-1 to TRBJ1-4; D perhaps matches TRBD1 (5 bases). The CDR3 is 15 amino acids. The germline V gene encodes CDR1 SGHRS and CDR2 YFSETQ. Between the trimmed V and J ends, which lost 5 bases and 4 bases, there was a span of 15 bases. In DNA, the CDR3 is TGCGCCAGCAGTGAACAAGGGGTTAATAATGAAAAACTGTTTTTT. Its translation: CASSEQGVNNEKLFF.

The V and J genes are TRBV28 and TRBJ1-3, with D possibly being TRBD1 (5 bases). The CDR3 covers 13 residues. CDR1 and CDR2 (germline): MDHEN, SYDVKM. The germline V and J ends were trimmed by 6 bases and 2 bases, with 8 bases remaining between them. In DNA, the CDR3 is TGTGCCAGCAGGATGGGGGCTGGAAACACCATATATTTT. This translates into CASRMGAGNTIYF.

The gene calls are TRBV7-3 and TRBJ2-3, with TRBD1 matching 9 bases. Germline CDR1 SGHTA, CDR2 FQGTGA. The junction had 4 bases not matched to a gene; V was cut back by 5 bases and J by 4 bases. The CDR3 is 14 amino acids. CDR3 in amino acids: CASSPDRGADTQYF. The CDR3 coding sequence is TGTGCCAGCAGCCCGGACAGGGGCGCAGATACGCAGTATTTT.